The 18 T cell receptor beta chains given below trace back to one sample, sequenced in a study of blood T cells in healthy people across ages. A second PCR of 7 to 11 cycles used a sample-barcoded 5' primer and a J-beta primer mix. One entry per CDR3 protein results from TCRdb running MiXCR on the 5' RACE reads. Of about 1,000,000 distinct CDR3 sequences listed, 40% to 45% were seen once; the top ten hold approximately 17%. Sequencing input: blood. All receptors come from a woman in her sixties or seventies in good health.

The chain is built from TRBV29-1 and TRBJ2-1, with D perhaps TRBD2 (6 bases). The CDR3 extends over 12 amino acids. Per germline, CDR1 SQVTM and CDR2 ANQGSEA. The V end lost 6 bases, the J end lost 8 bases, and 14 bases lay between the germline ends. As DNA, the CDR3 is TGCAGCGTATACGACCCGGGGGATGAGCAGTTCTTC. This codes for CSVYDPGDEQFF.

The chain recombines TRBV7-2 with TRBJ2-1; 7 positions agree with TRBD2. The V gene end was trimmed by 3 bases and the J gene end by 2 bases; junction bases not matched to a gene: 4. The germline V gene encodes CDR1 SGHTA and CDR2 FQGNSA. This CDR3 has 15 residues. Written as DNA, the CDR3 is TGTGCCAGCAGCTTGACTAGCCAGACCTACAATGAGCAGTTCTTC. This encodes CASSLTSQTYNEQFF.

The J gene is TRBJ2-5, the V gene TRBV5-1, with TRBD2 identical over 9 bases. The J call may be faulty, since TRBJ2-7 better matches the DNA end. The CDR3 runs 16 residues. Germline V lookup: CDR1 SGHRS, CDR2 YFSETQ. CDR3 sequence reads: CASSLEVAGVGYEQYF. In DNA, the CDR3 is TGCGCCAGCAGCTTGGAGGTAGCGGGAGTAGGTTACGAGCAGTACTTC.

The gene calls are TRBV5-1 and TRBJ2-3; D remains ambiguous. Deletions cut 3 bases from V and 6 bases from J, with 11 bases between. The CDR3 contains 13 residues. Germline V lookup: CDR1 SGHRS, CDR2 YFSETQ. The DNA of the CDR3 is TGCGCCAGCAGCTCGGCGGTGGCGGATACGCAGTATTTT. Residues: CASSSAVADTQYF.

The DNA of the CDR3 is TGTGCCAGCAGTTACTCGGCAGGTTTTGAGCAGTTCTTC. This gives the protein CASSYSAGFEQFF. This chain connects TRBV6-5 to TRBJ2-1, with D uncertain. The germline CDR1 and CDR2 sequences are MNHEY and SVGAGI. The CDR3 extends over 13 amino acids. With 0 bases removed from V and 9 bases from J, the gap between germline ends came to 9 bases.

This clonotype came up once. This chain links TRBV20-1 with TRBJ2-1, with D possibly being TRBD2 (6 bases). The CDR3 has 18 residues. The V gene lost 4 bases and the J gene lost 0 bases, with 22 bases spanning the gap. Germline V gene lookup returns CDR1 DFQATT and CDR2 SNEGSKA (reference sequence). The CDR3 nucleotides are TGCAGTGCTACTAAAAAAAGGGGTAGCGGAAGCTCCTACAATGAGCAGTTCTTC. Its translation is CSATKKRGSGSSYNEQFF.

The sample holds many counts of this clonotype. The chain employs TRBV9 and TRBJ2-7; a possible D gene is TRBD2 (5 bases). Germline V gene sequence: CDR1 SGDLS, CDR2 YYNGEE. The CDR3 has 14 residues. The V and J ends lost 4 bases and 1 base respectively, with 12 bases between them. The CDR3, as DNA: TGTGCCAGCAGCCCCCCCAGCGGTTCCTACGAGCAGTACTTC. Its protein product is CASSPPSGSYEQYF.

This clonotype was seen a handful of times. The V gene is TRBV4-1, the J gene TRBJ1-1, with D unclear. V was trimmed by 0 bases and J by 7 bases, leaving 12 bases between them. The CDR3 spans 14 residues. Germline V gene lookup returns CDR1 MGHRA and CDR2 YSYEKL. The CDR3 spells CASSQDKVAREAFF. The CDR3 DNA sequence: TGCGCCAGCAGCCAAGATAAGGTTGCTCGTGAAGCTTTCTTT.

This chain links TRBV2 with TRBJ2-3; tentatively, D is TRBD1 (5 bases). This CDR3 region has 15 residues. Germline CDR1 SNHLY, CDR2 FYNNEI. Trimming cost V 5 bases and J 3 bases, with 15 bases left between them. Here the CDR3 reads CASSTIQGRTDTQYF. The CDR3, as DNA: TGTGCCAGCAGTACGATTCAGGGTCGGACAGATACGCAGTATTTT. The full variable domain, in which reference TRBV2 and TRBJ2-3 provide the parts outside the CDR3, is EPEVTQTPSHQVTQMGQEVILRCVPISNHLYFYWYRQILGQKVEFLVSFYNNEISEKSEIFDDQFSVERPDGSNFTLKIRSTKLEDSAMYFCASSTIQGRTDTQYFGPGTRLTVL.

The rearrangement links TRBV27 to TRBJ1-1; D remains unclear. CDR1 MNHEY and CDR2 SMNVEV come from the germline V gene (reference sequence). This CDR3 region has 14 residues. V was shortened by 4 bases and J by 7 bases, with 16 bases between the two germline ends. The CDR3 bases are TGTGCCAGCAGTTGGGCGAGCGGCGACAATGAAGCTTTCTTT. Translated, it gives CASSWASGDNEAFF.

This clonotype was observed a handful of times. The CDR3 here is CASSLGGSGYNEQFF. In DNA, the CDR3 is TGTGCCAGCAGCTTGGGGGGGAGTGGTTACAATGAGCAGTTCTTC. The chain is built from TRBV5-6 and TRBJ2-1; D is possibly TRBD1 or TRBD2 (5 bases each). The germline V gene has CDR1 SGHDT and CDR2 YYEEEE. The CDR3 length is 15 residues. V dropped 0 bases and J dropped 4 bases, with 11 bases sitting between them.

This clonotype has only a few counts. V usage is TRBV12-3 or TRBV12-4 and J usage is TRBJ2-5; TRBD2 matches 11 bases. V was clipped by 4 bases and J by 4 bases; unmatched bases: 8. The CDR3 is 16 residues long. The CDR3, as DNA: TGTGCCAGCAGTTCACCTAGCGGGAGGATTGGAGAGACCCAGTACTTC. This encodes CASSSPSGRIGETQYF.

V usage is TRBV28 and J usage is TRBJ2-1, with 7 bases lining up with TRBD2. This CDR3 is 19 amino acids long. V lost 5 bases, J lost 0 bases, and 16 bases stayed unmatched. Germline CDR1 and CDR2: MDHEN and SYDVKM. DNA for the CDR3: TGTGCCAGCAGTCCCTGGGACTACAAGCGAGGTAGCTCCTACAATGAGCAGTTCTTC. Encoded protein: CASSPWDYKRGSSYNEQFF.

This clonotype showed up just once. V gene TRBV9 combines with J gene TRBJ2-4, with a possible D match to TRBD2 (6 bases). The CDR3 extends over 16 amino acids. V was cut by 0 bases and J by 8 bases, with 18 bases left in between. In germline, CDR1 is SGDLS, CDR2 YYNGEE. CDR3 region: CASSVDGRGEWDIQYF. CDR3 in DNA: TGTGCCAGCAGCGTAGACGGGAGAGGGGAATGGGACATTCAGTACTTC. The full variable domain, rest sourced from reference TRBV9 and TRBJ2-4, is DSGVTQTPKHLITATGQRVTLRCSPRSGDLSVYWYQQSLDQGLQFLIQYYNGEERAKGNILERFSAQQFPDLHSELNLSSLELGDSALYFCASSVDGRGEWDIQYFGAGTRLSVL.

The genes are TRBV5-1 and TRBJ2-5; 10 bases fit TRBD2. The DNA end lines up better with TRBJ2-7; the J call may be wrong. This CDR3 has 12 amino acids. Per the germline V gene, CDR1 is SGHRS and CDR2 is YFSETQ. The CDR3 coding sequence is TGCGCCAACCAAACTAGCGGGAACGAGCAGTACTTC. This translates into CANQTSGNEQYF.

The chain is built from TRBV12-3 or TRBV12-4 and TRBJ2-1; D gene uncertain. This CDR3 has 12 amino acids. Deletions cut 7 bases from V and 8 bases from J, with 12 bases between. CDR3 sequence: CASTPGPHEQFF. In nucleotides, the CDR3 is TGTGCCAGCACCCCCGGCCCCCATGAGCAGTTCTTC.

The table lists this clonotype with many counts. The chain joins TRBV20-1 to TRBJ2-5, with 10 bases lining up with TRBD1. The germline CDR1 and CDR2 sequences are DFQATT and SNEGSKA (reference sequence). The CDR3 extends over 16 amino acids. V lost 3 bases to trimming and J lost 5 bases; unmatched junction nucleotides: 12. CDR3 region: CSASSARTGGYETQYF. The CDR3 nucleotides are TGCAGTGCTAGTTCGGCGCGGACAGGGGGTTATGAGACCCAGTACTTC.

The rearrangement links TRBV20-1 to TRBJ1-6; unclear D gene. The ends were cut back, 6 bases at V and 9 bases at J, with 12 bases in the middle. The CDR3 sequence is 12 residues long. CDR1 is DFQATT and CDR2 is SNEGSKA in the germline V gene (reference sequence). DNA of the CDR3: TGCAGTGCGGGGAGGGCAAGTTCACCCCTCCACTTT. It is translated as CSAGRASSPLHF.